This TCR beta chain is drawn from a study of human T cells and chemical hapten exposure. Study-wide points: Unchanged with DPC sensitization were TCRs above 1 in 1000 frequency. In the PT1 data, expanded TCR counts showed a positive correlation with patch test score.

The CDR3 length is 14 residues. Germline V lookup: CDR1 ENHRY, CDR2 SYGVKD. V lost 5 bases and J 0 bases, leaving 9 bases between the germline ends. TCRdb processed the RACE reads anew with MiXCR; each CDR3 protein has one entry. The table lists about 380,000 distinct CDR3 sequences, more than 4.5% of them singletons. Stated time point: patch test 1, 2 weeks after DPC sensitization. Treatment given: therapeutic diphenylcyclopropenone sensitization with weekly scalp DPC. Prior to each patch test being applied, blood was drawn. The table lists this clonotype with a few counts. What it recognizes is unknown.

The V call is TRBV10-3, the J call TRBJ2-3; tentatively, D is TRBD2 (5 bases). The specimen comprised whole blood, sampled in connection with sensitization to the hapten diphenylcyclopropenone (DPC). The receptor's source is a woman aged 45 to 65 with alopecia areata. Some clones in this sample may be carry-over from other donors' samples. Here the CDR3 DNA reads TGTGCCATCAGTTTAGCGCTAAGCACAGATACGCAGTATTTT. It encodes CAISLALSTDTQYF.